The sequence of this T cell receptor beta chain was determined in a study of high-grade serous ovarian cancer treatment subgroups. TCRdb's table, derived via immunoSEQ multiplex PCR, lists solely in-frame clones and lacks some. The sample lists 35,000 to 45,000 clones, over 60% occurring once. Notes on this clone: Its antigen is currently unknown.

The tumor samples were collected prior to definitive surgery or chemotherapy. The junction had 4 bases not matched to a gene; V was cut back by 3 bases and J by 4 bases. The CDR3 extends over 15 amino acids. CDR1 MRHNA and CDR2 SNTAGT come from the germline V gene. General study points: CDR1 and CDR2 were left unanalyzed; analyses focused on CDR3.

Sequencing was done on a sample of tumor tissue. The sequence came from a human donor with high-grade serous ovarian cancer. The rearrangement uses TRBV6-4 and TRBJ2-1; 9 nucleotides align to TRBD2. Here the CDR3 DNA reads TGTGCCAGCAGTGAAACTAGCGGGCTTTACAATGAGCAGTTCTTC. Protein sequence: CASSETSGLYNEQFF.